This T cell receptor beta chain was identified in a study of T-cell reconstitution after alpha-beta-depleted transplantation in children. Unique molecular identifiers were used to barcode this TCRbeta library. TCRdb redid the calling of the PCR reads with MiXCR, one entry per CDR3 protein. The table records 500,000 or so distinct CDR3 sequences, approximately 30% of them present only once. The CDR3 runs 15 residues. The germline V and J ends were trimmed by 0 bases and 6 bases, with 12 bases remaining between them. Germline V gene data show CDR1 as KGHSH and CDR2 as LQKENI. The sequence was collected from a human donor who donated a stem cell graft to a child with aplastic anemia. The sample here was PBMCs from the stem cell graft donor, taken from the stem cell graft. V and J are TRBV18 and TRBJ1-5, with D perhaps TRBD1 (6 bases). This CDR3 reads CASSPPRGEGQPQHF. The CDR3 nucleotides are TGTGCCAGCTCACCACCGAGGGGGGAAGGTCAGCCCCAGCATTTT.